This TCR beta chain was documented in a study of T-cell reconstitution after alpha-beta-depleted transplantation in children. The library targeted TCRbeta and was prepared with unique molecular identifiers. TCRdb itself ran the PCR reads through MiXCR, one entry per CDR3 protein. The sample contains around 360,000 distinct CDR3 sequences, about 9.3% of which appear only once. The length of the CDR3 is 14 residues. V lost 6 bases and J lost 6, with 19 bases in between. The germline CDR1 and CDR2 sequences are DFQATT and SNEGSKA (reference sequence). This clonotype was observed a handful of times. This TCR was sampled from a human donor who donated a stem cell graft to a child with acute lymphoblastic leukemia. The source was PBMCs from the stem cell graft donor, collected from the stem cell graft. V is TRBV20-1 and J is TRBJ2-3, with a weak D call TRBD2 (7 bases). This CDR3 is CSATRRGGKDTQYF. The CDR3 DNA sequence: TGCAGTGCAACCCGTAGGGGGGGTAAGGATACGCAGTATTTT.